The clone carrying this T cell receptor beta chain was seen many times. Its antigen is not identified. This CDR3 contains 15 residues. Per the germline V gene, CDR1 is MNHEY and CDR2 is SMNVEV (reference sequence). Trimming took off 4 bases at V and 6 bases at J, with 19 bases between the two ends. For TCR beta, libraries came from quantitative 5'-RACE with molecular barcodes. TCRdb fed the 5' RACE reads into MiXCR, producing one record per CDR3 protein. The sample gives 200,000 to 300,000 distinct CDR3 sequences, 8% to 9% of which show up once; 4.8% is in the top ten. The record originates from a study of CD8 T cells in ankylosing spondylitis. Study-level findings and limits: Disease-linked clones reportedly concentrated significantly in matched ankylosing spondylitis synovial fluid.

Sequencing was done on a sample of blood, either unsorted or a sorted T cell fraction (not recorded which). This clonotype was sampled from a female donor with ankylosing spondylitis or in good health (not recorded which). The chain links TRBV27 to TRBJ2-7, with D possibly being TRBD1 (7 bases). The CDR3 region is CASSSRGTVASEQYF. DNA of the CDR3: TGTGCCAGCAGTTCCCGGGGGACAGTAGCTTCCGAGCAGTACTTC.